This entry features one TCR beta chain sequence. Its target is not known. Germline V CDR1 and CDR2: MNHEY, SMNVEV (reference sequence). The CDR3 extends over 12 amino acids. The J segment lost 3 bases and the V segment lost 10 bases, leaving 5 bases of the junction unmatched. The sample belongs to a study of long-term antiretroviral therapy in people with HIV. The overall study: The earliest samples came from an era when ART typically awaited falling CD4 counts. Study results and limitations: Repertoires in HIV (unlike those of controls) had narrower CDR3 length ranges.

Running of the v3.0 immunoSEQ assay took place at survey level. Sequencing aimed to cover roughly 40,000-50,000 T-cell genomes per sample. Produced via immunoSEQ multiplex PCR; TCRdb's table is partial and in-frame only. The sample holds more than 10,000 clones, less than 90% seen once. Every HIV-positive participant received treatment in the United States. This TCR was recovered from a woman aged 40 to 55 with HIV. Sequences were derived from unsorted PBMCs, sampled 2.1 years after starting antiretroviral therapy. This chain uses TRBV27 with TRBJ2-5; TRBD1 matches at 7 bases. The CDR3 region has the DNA TGTGCCACTAAGGGACAGAAAGAGACCCAGTACTTC. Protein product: CATKGQKETQYF.